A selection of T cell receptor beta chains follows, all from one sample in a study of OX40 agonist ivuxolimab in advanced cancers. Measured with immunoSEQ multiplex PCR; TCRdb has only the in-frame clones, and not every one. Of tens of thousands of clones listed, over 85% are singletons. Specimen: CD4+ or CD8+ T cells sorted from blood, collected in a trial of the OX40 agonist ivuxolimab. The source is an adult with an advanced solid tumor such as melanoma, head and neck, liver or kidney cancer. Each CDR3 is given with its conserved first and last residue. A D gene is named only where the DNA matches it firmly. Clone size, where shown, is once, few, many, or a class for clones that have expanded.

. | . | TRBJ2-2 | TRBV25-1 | CASELPGQGGELFF | TGTGCCAGCGAGTTACCGGGCCAGGGCGGGGAGCTGTTTTTT
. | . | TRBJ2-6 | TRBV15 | CATSSNRQFNSGANVLTF | TGTGCCACCAGCAGCAACCGACAGTTCAACTCTGGGGCCAACGTCCTGACTTTC
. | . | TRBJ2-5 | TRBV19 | CASRGGEAFETQYF | TGTGCCAGCAGGGGGGGAGAAGCTTTCGAGACCCAGTACTTC
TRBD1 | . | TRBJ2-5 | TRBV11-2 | CASSIFSQGAKETQYF | TGTGCCAGCAGCATTTTTTCCCAGGGGGCAAAAGAGACCCAGTACTTC
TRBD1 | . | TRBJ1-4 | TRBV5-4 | CASRRQGRDGKLFF | TGTGCCAGCAGGCGACAGGGAAGAGATGGAAAACTGTTTTTT
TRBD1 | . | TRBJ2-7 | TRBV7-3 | CASSLLGTGILYEQYF | TGTGCCAGCAGCTTACTCGGGACAGGGATTCTCTACGAGCAGTACTTC
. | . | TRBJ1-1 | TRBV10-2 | CASVPQGPWGTEAFF | TGCGCCAGCGTTCCTCAGGGGCCCTGGGGCACTGAAGCTTTCTTT
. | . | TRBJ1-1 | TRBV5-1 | CASSSGTPDTEAFF | TGCGCCAGCAGCTCCGGGACGCCGGACACTGAAGCTTTCTTT
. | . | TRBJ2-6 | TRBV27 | CASSLTPPPGANVLTF | TGTGCCAGCAGTTTGACGCCGCCGCCTGGGGCCAACGTCCTGACTTTC
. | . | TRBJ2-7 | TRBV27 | CASSLSRDNEQYF | TGTGCCAGCAGTTTATCCCGTGACAACGAGCAGTACTTC
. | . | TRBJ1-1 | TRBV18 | CASSPRANTEAFF | TGTGCCAGCTCACCTCGGGCGAACACTGAAGCTTTCTTT
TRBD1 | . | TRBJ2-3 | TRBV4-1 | CASSQGDRVTDTQYF | TGCGCCAGCAGCCAAGGGGACAGGGTAACAGATACGCAGTATTTT
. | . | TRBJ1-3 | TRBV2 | CASVPQRVSGNTIYF | TGTGCCAGCGTCCCACAGCGGGTCTCTGGAAACACCATATATTTT
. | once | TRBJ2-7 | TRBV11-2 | CASNLREGAASYEQYF | TGTGCCAGCAACTTGAGGGAGGGGGCGGCCTCCTACGAGCAGTACTTC
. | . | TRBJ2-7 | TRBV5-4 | CATSGQSRVTYEQYF | TGTGCCACGTCAGGACAGTCGAGGGTGACCTACGAGCAGTACTTC
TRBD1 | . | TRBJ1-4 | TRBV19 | CAAGGGYEKLFF | TGTGCCGCAGGGGGGGGTTATGAAAAACTGTTTTTT
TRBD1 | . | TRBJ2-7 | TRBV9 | CASSQEARGSEQYF | TGTGCCAGCAGCCAGGAGGCCAGGGGGTCCGAGCAGTACTTC
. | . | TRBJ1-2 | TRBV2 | CASSDLVRYGYTF | TGTGCCAGCAGTGATTTAGTCCGCTATGGCTACACCTTC